Listed below are T cell receptor beta chains from one sample, sequenced in a study of T-cell memory formation after mild COVID-19. TCRdb re-called the 5' RACE reads with MiXCR, one entry per CDR3 protein. The repertoire has some 150,000 distinct CDR3 sequences, almost 25% of them found once; the top ten carry roughly 25%. The sequenced sample consisted of PBMCs or a T cell subset sorted from them (not recorded which). These receptors were taken from an adult woman who had mild COVID-19 (a few samples of this study predate the infection). Cell type and time point are not known. CDR3s include the opening cysteine and the closing phenylalanine or tryptophan. A D gene is named only where the DNA matches it firmly. Clone size is not always given. Where it is, it says once, few, many or a class for expanded clones.

v_call	j_call	d_call	clone_size	cdr3_aa	cdr3_nt
TRBV15	TRBJ2-1	TRBD2	-	CATGRLADNEQFF	TGTGCCACCGGAAGACTAGCGGACAATGAGCAGTTCTTC
TRBV13	TRBJ1-2	-	-	CASSSSYGYTF	TGTGCCAGCAGCTCGTCCTATGGCTACACCTTC
TRBV10-3	TRBJ2-7	TRBD1	-	CAISGRDRGHEQYF	TGTGCCATCAGTGGCCGGGACAGGGGTCACGAGCAGTACTTC
TRBV5-1	TRBJ1-1	-	-	CASSLRSGGLSNTEAFF	TGCGCCAGCAGCTTACGCAGCGGGGGGCTCTCGAACACTGAAGCTTTCTTT
TRBV7-2	TRBJ2-1	TRBD2	-	CASSLYAGVSSYNEQFF	TGTGCCAGCAGCTTATATGCGGGAGTAAGCTCCTACAATGAGCAGTTCTTC
TRBV7-3	TRBJ2-1	TRBD1	-	CASSATGGLYNEQFF	TGTGCCAGCAGCGCTACAGGGGGCCTCTACAATGAGCAGTTCTTC
TRBV9	TRBJ2-5	-	-	CASSVGQETQYF	TGTGCCAGCAGCGTAGGTCAAGAGACCCAGTACTTC
TRBV28	TRBJ1-1	-	few	CASSFFGAEAFF	TGTGCCAGCAGTTTTTTCGGGGCTGAAGCTTTCTTT
TRBV12-3/TRBV12-4	TRBJ1-1	-	-	CASCDPDKITEAFF	TGTGCCAGCTGTGACCCTGATAAGATCACTGAAGCTTTCTTT
TRBV7-6	TRBJ2-1	TRBD2	few	CASSPLGGGNEQFF	TGTGCCAGCAGCCCCCTAGGCGGGGGGAATGAGCAGTTCTTC
TRBV15	TRBJ2-1	-	few	CATSIMGNEQFF	TGTGCCACCAGCATTATGGGAAATGAGCAGTTCTTC
TRBV4-2	TRBJ1-2	TRBD1	-	CASSQTTGTGGGYTF	TGTGCCAGCAGCCAAACAACCGGGACAGGGGGTGGCTACACCTTC
TRBV27	TRBJ2-7	TRBD1	few	CASSNEGPGQGSYEQYF	TGTGCCAGCAGCAATGAGGGACCGGGACAGGGGTCTTACGAGCAGTACTTC
TRBV4-3	TRBJ2-1	TRBD2	few	CASSPKLLAGGPTFYNEQFF	TGCGCCAGCAGCCCTAAACTACTAGCGGGAGGGCCGACCTTCTACAATGAGCAGTTCTTC
TRBV4-3	TRBJ1-3	-	-	CASSQVIQGNTIYF	TGCGCCAGCAGCCAAGTAATACAGGGAAACACCATATATTTT
TRBV24-1	TRBJ2-5	TRBD2	few	CATSDFSLGLARKETQYF	TGTGCCACCAGTGATTTTTCTCTGGGACTAGCGAGGAAAGAGACCCAGTACTTC
TRBV11-2	TRBJ1-2	-	-	CASSPYPNTRYGYTF	TGTGCCAGCAGCCCGTACCCCAACACCCGCTATGGCTACACCTTC
TRBV27	TRBJ2-5	TRBD2	many	CASGRTSGSLFVETQYF	TGTGCCAGCGGACGGACTAGCGGGAGTCTGTTTGTAGAGACCCAGTACTTC
TRBV12-3/TRBV12-4	TRBJ1-2	TRBD1	-	CASWDRERYTF	TGTGCCAGCTGGGACAGGGAACGGTACACCTTC
TRBV29-1	TRBJ1-1	-	-	CSFTRAEAFF	TGCAGCTTCACCAGGGCCGAAGCTTTCTTT
TRBV4-3	TRBJ2-6	-	-	CASSQDLGAGANVLTF	TGCGCCAGCAGCCAAGATCTGGGGGCTGGGGCCAACGTCCTGACTTTC
TRBV3-1	TRBJ2-1	TRBD2	few	CASSQGLAGHNEQFF	TGTGCCAGCAGCCAAGGCCTAGCGGGTCACAATGAGCAGTTCTTC
TRBV7-8	TRBJ2-3	-	-	CASSLAQLVTDTQYF	TGTGCCAGCAGCTTAGCACAACTAGTCACAGATACGCAGTATTTT
TRBV7-6	TRBJ2-7	TRBD2	-	CASSSGTSETYEQYF	TGTGCCAGCAGCTCAGGGACTAGCGAGACCTACGAGCAGTACTTC
TRBV12-3/TRBV12-4	TRBJ2-1	-	-	CASSPSSQYNEQFF	TGTGCCAGCAGTCCTAGCAGTCAATACAATGAGCAGTTCTTC